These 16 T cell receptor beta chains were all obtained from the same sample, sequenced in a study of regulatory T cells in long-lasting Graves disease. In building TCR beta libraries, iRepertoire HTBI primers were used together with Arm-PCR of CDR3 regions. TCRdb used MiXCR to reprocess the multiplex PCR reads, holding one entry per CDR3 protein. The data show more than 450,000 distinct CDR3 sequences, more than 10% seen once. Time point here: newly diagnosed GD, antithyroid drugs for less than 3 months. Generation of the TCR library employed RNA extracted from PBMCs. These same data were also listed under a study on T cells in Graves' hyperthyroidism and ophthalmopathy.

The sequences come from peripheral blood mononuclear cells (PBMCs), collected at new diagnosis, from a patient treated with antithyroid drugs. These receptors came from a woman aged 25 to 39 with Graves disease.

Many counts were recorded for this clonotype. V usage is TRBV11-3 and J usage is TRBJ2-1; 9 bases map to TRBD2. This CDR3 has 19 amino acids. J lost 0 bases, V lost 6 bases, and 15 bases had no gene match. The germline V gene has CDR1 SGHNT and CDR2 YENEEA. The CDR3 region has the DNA TGTGCCAGCAGTGGGGAGCGGGAGGTCCCAAAAAGCTCCTACAATGAGCAGTTCTTC. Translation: CASSGEREVPKSSYNEQFF.

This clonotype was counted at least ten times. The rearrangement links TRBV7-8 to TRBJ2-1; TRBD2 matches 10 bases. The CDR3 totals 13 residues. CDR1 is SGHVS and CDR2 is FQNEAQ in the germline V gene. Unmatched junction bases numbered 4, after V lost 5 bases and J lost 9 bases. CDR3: CASSQGLAIEQFF. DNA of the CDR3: TGTGCCAGCAGCCAGGGACTAGCGATTGAGCAGTTCTTC.

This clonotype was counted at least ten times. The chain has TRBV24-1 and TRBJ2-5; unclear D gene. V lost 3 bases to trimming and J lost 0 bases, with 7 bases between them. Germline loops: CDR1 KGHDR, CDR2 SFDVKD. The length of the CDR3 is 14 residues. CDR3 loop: CATSDGVYQETQYF. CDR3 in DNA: TGTGCCACCAGTGATGGCGTCTACCAAGAGACCCAGTACTTC.

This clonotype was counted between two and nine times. The chain's CDR3 is CASSFQGASGNTIYF. The CDR3 DNA reads TGTGCCAGCAGCTTCCAGGGGGCTTCCGGAAACACCATATATTTT. V gene TRBV7-9 combines with J gene TRBJ1-3; 8 bases match TRBD1. Germline assignment: CDR1 SEHNR and CDR2 FQNEAQ (reference sequence). This CDR3 has 15 residues. V shed 3 bases and J 4 bases; nucleotides not matched to a gene: 5.

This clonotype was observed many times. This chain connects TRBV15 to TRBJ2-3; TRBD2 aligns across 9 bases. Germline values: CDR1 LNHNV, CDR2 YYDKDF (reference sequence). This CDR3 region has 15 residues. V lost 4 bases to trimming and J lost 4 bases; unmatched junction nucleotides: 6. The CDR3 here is CATSIAGAGADTQYF. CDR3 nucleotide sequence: TGTGCCACCAGCATAGCGGGAGCTGGCGCAGATACGCAGTATTTT. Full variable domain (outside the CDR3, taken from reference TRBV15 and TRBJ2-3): DAMVIQNPRYQVTQFGKPVTLSCSQTLNHNVMYWYQQKSSQAPKLLFHYYDKDFNNEADTPDNFQSRRPNTSFCFLDIRSPGLGDTAMYLCATSIAGAGADTQYFGPGTRLTVL.

The CDR3 is CASSVAANSPLHF. The CDR3 coding sequence is TGTGCCAGCAGCGTAGCTGCAAATTCACCCCTCCACTTT. V is TRBV9 and J is TRBJ1-6, with no clear D. CDR3 length: 13 residues. V was shortened by 0 bases and J by 7 bases, with 5 bases between the two germline ends. Looked up from germline, CDR1 is SGDLS and CDR2 is YYNGEE.

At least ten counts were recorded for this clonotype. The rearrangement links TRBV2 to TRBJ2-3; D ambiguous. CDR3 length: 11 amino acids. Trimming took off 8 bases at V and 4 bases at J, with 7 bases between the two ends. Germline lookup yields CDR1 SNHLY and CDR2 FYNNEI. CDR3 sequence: CASGRPDTQYF. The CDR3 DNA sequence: TGTGCCAGCGGCAGGCCAGATACGCAGTATTTT.

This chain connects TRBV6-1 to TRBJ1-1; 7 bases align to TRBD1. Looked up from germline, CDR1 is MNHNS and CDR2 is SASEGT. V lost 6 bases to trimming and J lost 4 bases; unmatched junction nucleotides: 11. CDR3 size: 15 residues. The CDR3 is CASRLFDRVPTEAFF. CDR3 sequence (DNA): TGTGCCAGCAGACTTTTCGACAGGGTCCCCACTGAAGCTTTCTTT.

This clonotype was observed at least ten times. The CDR3 reads CAGQGSINSPLHF. In nucleotides, the CDR3 is TGTGCCGGACAGGGGTCGATTAATTCACCCCTCCACTTT. The genes are TRBV30 and TRBJ1-6, with 9 bases matching TRBD1. The CDR3 spans 13 residues. Per the germline V gene, CDR1 is GTSNPN and CDR2 is SVGIG (reference sequence). The ends lost 8 bases at V and 6 bases at J; junction bases unmatched: 5.

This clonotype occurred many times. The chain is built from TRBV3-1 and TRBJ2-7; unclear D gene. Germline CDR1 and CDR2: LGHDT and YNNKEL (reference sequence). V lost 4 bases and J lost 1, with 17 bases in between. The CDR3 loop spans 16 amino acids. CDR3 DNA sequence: TGTGCCAGCAGCCTCACGCTAGGGATCAAATCCTACGAGCAGTACTTC. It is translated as CASSLTLGIKSYEQYF.

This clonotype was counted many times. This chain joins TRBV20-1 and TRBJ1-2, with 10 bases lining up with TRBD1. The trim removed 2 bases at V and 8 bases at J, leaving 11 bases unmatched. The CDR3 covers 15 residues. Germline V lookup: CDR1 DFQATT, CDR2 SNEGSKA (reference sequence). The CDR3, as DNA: TGCAGTGCTAGACTTGACAGGGGGCAGTCGGGAGGCTACACCTTC. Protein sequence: CSARLDRGQSGGYTF.

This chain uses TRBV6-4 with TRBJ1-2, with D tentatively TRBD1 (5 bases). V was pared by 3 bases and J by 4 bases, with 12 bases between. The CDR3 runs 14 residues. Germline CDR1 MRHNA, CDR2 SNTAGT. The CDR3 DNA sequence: TGTGCCAGCAGTGATAAACAGGAGGGCTATGGCTACACCTTC. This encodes CASSDKQEGYGYTF.

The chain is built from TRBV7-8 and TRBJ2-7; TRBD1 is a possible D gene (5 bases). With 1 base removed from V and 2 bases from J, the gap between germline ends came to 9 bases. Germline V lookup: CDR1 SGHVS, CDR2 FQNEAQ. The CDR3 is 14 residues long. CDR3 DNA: TGTGCCAGCAGCTTAGGGTGCAGGGCCTACGAGCAGTACTTC. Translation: CASSLGCRAYEQYF.

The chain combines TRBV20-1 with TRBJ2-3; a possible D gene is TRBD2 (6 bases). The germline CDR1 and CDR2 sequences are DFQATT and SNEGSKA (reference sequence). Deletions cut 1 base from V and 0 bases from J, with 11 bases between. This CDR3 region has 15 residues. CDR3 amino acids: CSARVGGESTDTQYF. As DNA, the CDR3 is TGCAGTGCTAGAGTTGGCGGGGAGAGCACAGATACGCAGTATTTT.

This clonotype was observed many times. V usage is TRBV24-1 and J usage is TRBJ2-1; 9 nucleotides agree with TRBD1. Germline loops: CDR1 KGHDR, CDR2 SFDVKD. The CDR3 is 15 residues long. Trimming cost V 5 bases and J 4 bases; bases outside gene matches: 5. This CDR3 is CATSGGDRDYNEQFF. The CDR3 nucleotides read TGTGCCACCAGTGGTGGGGACAGGGATTACAATGAGCAGTTCTTC.

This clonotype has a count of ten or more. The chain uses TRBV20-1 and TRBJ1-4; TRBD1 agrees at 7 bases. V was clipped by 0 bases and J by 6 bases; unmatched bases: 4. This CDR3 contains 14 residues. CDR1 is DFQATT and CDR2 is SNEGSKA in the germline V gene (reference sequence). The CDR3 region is CSAREGRGYEKLFF. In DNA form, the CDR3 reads TGCAGTGCTAGAGAGGGCAGGGGGTATGAAAAACTGTTTTTT.